This T cell receptor beta chain was captured in a study of cytomegalovirus exposure and HLA in healthy donors. Study background: Of all 400 or so donors who were genotyped, 75% to 90% belonged to the Caucasian-associated ancestry cluster. Study outcomes and limitations: In a later analysis, a missense DCLRE1C variant was linked to TCR beta V- and J-gene trimming. Overall, approximately 150 TCR beta chains were annotated as cytomegalovirus-associated.

In the case of this clone: What it binds is unknown.

The CDR3 runs to 16 residues. Germline V CDR1 and CDR2: LNHDA, SQIVND (reference sequence). V shed 3 bases and J 2 bases; nucleotides not matched to a gene: 4. Although they were nominally healthy when sampled, donors likely had unrecorded immune exposures. The PCR ran on 60 Vbeta and 13 Jbeta primers. Here immunoSEQ multiplex PCR was the method, and the copy in TCRdb shows in-frame clones only, minus some. Here the sample spans around 93,000 clones, around 82% being singletons. Sequencing was done on a sample of PBMCs. The receptor's source is a young man in good health and CMV-seropositive. The chain has TRBV19 and TRBJ1-3; 10 bases are shared with TRBD1. The CDR3, as DNA: TGTGCCAGTAGTATTCCGACAGGGGGCACTGGAAACACCATATATTTT. This encodes CASSIPTGGTGNTIYF.